This T cell receptor beta chain is drawn from a study of CD8 T cells in ankylosing spondylitis. General study points: One TCR beta motif, made up of under ten highly homologous variants, appeared characteristic of ankylosing spondylitis blood. Within matched ankylosing spondylitis synovial fluid, disease-linked clones were reportedly significantly enriched. In peripheral blood, disease-linked CD8+ clones occurred at relatively low frequencies.

This clonotype was seen only a few times. Its matching antigen is unknown. The conserved final phenylalanine or tryptophan is absent from the CDR3, which likely points to a read error. With molecular barcodes, quantitative 5'-RACE was used to make the TCR beta libraries. TCRdb called the 5' RACE reads again in MiXCR, with one record for every CDR3 protein. The sample contains a few hundred thousand distinct CDR3 sequences, roughly a quarter of which appear only once. The germline gives CDR1 SGHAT, CDR2 FQNNGV. The CDR3 length is 16 residues. Trimming stripped 4 bases from V and 3 bases from J, with 19 bases between.

The sequence came from a male donor with ankylosing spondylitis or in good health (not recorded which). The sequenced material came from blood, either unsorted or a sorted T cell fraction (not recorded which). V and J are TRBV11-2 and TRBJ2-7, with D perhaps matching TRBD1 or TRBD2 (6 bases each). The CDR3 sequence: CASSWALGRGGYEQYL. The CDR3 coding sequence is TGTGCCAGCAGCTGGGCATTGGGCAGGGGAGGCTACGAGCAGTACCTC.